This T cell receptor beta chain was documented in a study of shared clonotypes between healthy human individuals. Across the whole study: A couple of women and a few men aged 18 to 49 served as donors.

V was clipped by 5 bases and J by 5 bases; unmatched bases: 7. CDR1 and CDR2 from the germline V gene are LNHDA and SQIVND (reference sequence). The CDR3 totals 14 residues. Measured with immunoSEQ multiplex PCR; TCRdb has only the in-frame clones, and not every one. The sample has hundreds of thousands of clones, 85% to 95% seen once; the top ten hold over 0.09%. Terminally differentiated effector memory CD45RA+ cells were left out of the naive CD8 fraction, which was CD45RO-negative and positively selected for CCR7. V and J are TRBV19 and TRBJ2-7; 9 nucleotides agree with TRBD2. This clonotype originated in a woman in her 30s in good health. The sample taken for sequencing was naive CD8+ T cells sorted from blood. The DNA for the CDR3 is TGTGCCAGTAGTTTTGGCGGGAGGGCCAACGAGCAGTACTTC. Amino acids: CASSFGGRANEQYF. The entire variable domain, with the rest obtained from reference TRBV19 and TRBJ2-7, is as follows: DGGITQSPKYLFRKEGQNVTLSCEQNLNHDAMYWYRQDPGQGLRLIYYSQIVNDFQKGDIAEGYSVSREKKESFPLTVTSAQKNPTAFYLCASSFGGRANEQYFGPGTRLTVT.